This T cell receptor beta chain was identified during a study of T-cell reconstitution after alpha-beta-depleted transplantation in children. A library of TCRbeta sequences, prepared with unique molecular identifiers, was generated. TCRdb passed the PCR reads through MiXCR, listing each CDR3 protein once. The profile shows 400,000 to 500,000 distinct CDR3 sequences, about a tenth of them singletons. The source of this sequence is a human donor who donated a stem cell graft to a child with acute myeloid leukemia. Sequenced here: PBMCs from the stem cell graft donor, sampled from the stem cell graft.

For the CDR3, the DNA is TGTGCCGACACTACAGGGGTAGGTGAGCAGTTCTTC. It yields the protein CADTTGVGEQFF. The gene calls are TRBV7-9 and TRBJ2-1; 7 bases align to TRBD1. With 11 bases clipped from V and 9 bases from J, the junction kept 10 bases outside the gene matches. The CDR3 totals 12 residues. Looked up from germline, CDR1 is SEHNR and CDR2 is FQNEAQ (reference sequence). Looking up the rest from reference TRBV7-9 and TRBJ2-1 gives the full variable domain: DTGVSQNPRHKITKRGQNVTFRCDPISEHNRLYWYRQTLGQGPEFLTYFQNEAQLEKSRLLSDRFSAERPKGSFSTLEIQRTEQGDSAMYLCADTTGVGEQFFGPGTRLTVL.